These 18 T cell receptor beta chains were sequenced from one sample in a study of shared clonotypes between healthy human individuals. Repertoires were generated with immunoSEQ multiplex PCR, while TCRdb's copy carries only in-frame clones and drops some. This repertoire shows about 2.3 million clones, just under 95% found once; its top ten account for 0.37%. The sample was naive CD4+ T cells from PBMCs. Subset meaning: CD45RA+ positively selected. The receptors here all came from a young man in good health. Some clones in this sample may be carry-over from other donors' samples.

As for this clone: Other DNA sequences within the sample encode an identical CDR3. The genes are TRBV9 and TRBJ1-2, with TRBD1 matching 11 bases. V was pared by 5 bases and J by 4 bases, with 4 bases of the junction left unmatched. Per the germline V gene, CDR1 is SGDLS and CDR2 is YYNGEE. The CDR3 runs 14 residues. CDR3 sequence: CASSGQGAGYGYTF. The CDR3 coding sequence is TGTGCCAGCAGTGGACAGGGGGCCGGCTATGGCTACACCTTC. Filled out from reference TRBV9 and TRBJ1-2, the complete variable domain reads DSGVTQTPKHLITATGQRVTLRCSPRSGDLSVYWYQQSLDQGLQFLIQYYNGEERAKGNILERFSAQQFPDLHSELNLSSLELGDSALYFCASSGQGAGYGYTFGSGTRLTVV.

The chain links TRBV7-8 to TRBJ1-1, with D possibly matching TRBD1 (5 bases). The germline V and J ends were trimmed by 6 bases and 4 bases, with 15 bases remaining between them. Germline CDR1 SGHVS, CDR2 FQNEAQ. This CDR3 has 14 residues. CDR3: CASSFAGRGTEAFF. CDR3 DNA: TGTGCCAGCAGTTTCGCAGGGAGGGGCACTGAAGCTTTCTTT.

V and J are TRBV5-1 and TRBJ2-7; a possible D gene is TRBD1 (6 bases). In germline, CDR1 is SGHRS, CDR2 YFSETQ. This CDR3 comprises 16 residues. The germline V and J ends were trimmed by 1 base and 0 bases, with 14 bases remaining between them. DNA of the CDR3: TGCGCCAGCAGCTTGTATCCCGGACAGCTCTCCTACGAGCAGTACTTC. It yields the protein CASSLYPGQLSYEQYF.

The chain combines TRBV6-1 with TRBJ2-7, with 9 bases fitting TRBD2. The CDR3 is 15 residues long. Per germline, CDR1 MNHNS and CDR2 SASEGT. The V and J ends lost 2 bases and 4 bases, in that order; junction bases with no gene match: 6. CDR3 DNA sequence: TGTGCCAGCAGTGAATTCAGTAGCGGGAGTTACGAGCAGTACTTC. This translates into CASSEFSSGSYEQYF.

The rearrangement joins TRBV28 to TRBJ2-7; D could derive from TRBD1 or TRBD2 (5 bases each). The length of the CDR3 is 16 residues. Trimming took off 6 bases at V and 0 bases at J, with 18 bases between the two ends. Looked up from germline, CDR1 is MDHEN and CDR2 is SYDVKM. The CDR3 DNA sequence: TGTGCCAGCAGGAAGCGAGGGACGGGAATCTCCTACGAGCAGTACTTC. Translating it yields CASRKRGTGISYEQYF.

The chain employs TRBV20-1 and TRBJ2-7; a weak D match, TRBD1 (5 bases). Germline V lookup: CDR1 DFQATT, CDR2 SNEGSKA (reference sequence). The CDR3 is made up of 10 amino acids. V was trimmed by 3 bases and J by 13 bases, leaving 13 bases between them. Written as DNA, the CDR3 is TGCAGTGCTAGTATGGACACGGTATACTTC. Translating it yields CSASMDTVYF.

The CDR3 region has the DNA TGTGCCAGCAGTTACTCGGGGAACCCTAGCACAGATACGCAGTATTTT. This translates into CASSYSGNPSTDTQYF. The chain links TRBV6-5 to TRBJ2-3; no clear D. Between the trimmed V and J ends, which lost 0 bases and 0 bases, there was a span of 10 bases. This CDR3 comprises 16 residues. Germline assignment: CDR1 MNHEY and CDR2 SVGAGI.

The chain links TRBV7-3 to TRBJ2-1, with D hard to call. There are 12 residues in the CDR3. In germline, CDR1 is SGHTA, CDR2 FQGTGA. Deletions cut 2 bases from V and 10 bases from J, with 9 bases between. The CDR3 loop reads CASSLLVGEQFF. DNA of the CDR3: TGTGCCAGCAGCTTACTAGTTGGCGAGCAGTTCTTC.

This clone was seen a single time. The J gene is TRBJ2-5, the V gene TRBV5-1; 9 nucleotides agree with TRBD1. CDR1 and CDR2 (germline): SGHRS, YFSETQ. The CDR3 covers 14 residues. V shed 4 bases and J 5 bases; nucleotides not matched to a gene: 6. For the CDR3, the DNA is TGCGCCAGCAGCGAAGGGACAGGGAGGGAGACCCAGTACTTC. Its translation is CASSEGTGRETQYF.

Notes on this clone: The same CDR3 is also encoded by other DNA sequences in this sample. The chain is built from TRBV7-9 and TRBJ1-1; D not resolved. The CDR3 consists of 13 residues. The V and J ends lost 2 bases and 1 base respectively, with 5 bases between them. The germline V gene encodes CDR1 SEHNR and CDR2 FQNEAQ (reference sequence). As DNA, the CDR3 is TGTGCCAGCAGCTTAACACCGAACACTGAAGCTTTCTTT. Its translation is CASSLTPNTEAFF.

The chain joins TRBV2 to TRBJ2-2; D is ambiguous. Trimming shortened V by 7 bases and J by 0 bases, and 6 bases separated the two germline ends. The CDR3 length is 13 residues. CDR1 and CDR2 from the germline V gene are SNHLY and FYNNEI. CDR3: CASTATNTGELFF. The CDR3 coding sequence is TGTGCCAGCACAGCCACGAACACCGGGGAGCTGTTTTTT.

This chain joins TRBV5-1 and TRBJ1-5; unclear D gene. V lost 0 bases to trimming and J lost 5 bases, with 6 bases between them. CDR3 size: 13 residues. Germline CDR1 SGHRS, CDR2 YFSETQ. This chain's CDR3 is CASSLDRYQPQHF. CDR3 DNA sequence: TGCGCCAGCAGCTTGGACAGATATCAGCCCCAGCATTTT.

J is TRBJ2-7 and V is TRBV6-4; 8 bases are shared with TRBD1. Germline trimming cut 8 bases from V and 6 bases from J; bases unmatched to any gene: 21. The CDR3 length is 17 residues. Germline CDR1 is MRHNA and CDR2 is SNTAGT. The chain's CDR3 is CASGDQGAEPGECEQYF. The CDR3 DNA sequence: TGTGCCAGCGGGGATCAGGGGGCAGAGCCTGGTGAATGCGAGCAGTACTTC.

The CDR3 here is CASSPRGGGYEKLFF. The CDR3 DNA is TGTGCCAGCAGCCCCCGGGGGGGTGGTTATGAAAAACTGTTTTTT. V usage is TRBV9 and J usage is TRBJ1-4, with D perhaps TRBD1 (5 bases). The CDR3 runs to 15 residues. Trimming stripped 4 bases from V and 6 bases from J, with 16 bases between. Germline V gene sequence: CDR1 SGDLS, CDR2 YYNGEE.

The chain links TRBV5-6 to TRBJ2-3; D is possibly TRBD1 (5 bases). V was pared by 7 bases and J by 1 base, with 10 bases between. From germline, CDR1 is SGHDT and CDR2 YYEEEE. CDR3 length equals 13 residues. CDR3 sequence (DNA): TGTGCCAGCCTCCTAGGGGGCACAGATACGCAGTATTTT. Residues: CASLLGGTDTQYF.

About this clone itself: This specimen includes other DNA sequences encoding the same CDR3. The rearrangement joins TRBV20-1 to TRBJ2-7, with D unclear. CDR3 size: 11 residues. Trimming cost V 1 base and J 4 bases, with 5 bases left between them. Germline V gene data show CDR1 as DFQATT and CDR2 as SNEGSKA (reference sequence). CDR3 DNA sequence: TGCAGTGCTAGAGCAGTTTACGAGCAGTACTTC. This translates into CSARAVYEQYF.

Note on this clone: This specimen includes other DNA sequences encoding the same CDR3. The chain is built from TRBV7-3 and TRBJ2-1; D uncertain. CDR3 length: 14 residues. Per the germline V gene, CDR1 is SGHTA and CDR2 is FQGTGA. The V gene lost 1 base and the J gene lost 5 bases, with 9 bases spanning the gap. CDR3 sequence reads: CASSLNIGNNEQFF. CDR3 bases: TGTGCCAGCAGCTTAAATATCGGTAACAATGAGCAGTTCTTC.

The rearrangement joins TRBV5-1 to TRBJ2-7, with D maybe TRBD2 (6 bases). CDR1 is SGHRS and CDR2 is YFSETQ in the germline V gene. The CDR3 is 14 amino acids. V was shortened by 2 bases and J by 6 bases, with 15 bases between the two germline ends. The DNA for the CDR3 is TGCGCCAGCAGCTTAACTAGCCCAGGGAGCGAGCAGTACTTC. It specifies CASSLTSPGSEQYF.